This T cell receptor (beta chain) comes out of a study of blood T cells in healthy people across ages. J lost 4 bases, V lost 7 bases, and 7 bases had no gene match. The germline CDR1 and CDR2 sequences are ENHRY and SYGVKD. This CDR3 is 14 amino acids long. Through a sample-barcoded 5' primer and a J-beta primer mix, a second PCR was run for 7 to 11 cycles. In TCRdb, the 5' RACE reads were re-called with MiXCR into one record per CDR3 protein. The sample holds 1.5 million to 2 million distinct CDR3 sequences; just under 50% are singletons and the top ten take over 2%. The V and J genes are TRBV10-3 and TRBJ2-3; TRBD2 matches at 8 bases. Material: blood. The sequence was collected from a woman between 35 and 50 years old in good health. CDR3 sequence: CAIMRGAAADTQYF. CDR3 sequence (DNA): TGTGCCATCATGCGGGGGGCCGCGGCAGATACGCAGTATTTT.